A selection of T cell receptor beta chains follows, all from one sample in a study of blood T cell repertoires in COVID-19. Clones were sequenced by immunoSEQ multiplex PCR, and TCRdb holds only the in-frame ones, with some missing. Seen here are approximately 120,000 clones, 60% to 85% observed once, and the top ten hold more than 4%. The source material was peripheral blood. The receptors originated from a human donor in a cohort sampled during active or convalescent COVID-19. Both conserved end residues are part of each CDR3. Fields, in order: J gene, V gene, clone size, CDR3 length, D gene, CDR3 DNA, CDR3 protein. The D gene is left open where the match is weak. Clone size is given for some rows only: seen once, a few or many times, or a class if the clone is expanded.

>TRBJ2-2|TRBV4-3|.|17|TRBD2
TGCGCCAGCAGCCAAGATGGGCCTAGCGGGCTTATCGGGGAGCTGTTTTTT
CASSQDGPSGLIGELFF
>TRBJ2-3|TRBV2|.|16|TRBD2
TGTGCCAGCAGCCGACTAGCGCCCAAAAGCACAGATACGCAGTATTTT
CASSRLAPKSTDTQYF
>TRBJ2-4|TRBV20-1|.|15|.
TGCAGTGCTAGTGGCACAGTGAGATCGGGGAACATTCAGTACTTC
CSASGTVRSGNIQYF
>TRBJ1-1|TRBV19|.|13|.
TGTGCCAGTAGTTATATGTCGAACACTGAAGCTTTCTTT
CASSYMSNTEAFF
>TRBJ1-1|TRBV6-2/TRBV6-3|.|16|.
TGTGCCAGCAGTTATAGGAGGACAGCAATGAACACTGAAGCTTTCTTT
CASSYRRTAMNTEAFF
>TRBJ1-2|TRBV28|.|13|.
TGTGCCAGCGATTCTGTACAGGGCTATGGCTACACCTTC
CASDSVQGYGYTF
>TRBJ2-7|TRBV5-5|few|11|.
TGTGCCAGCAGCTTTCTCTACGAGCAGTACTTC
CASSFLYEQYF
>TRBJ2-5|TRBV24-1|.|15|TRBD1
TGTGCCACCAGTGATTCTGGGACAGGGAAAGAGACCCAGTACTTC
CATSDSGTGKETQYF
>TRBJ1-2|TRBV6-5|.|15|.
TGTGCCAGCAGTTACGACTCCCGCGGCTCCTATGGCTACACCTTC
CASSYDSRGSYGYTF
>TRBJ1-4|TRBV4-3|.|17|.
TGCGCCAGCAGCCAAGATTTGGGCTTGATGGGTCAGGAAAAACTGTTTTTT
CASSQDLGLMGQEKLFF
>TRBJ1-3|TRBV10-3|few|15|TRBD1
TGTGCCATCAGGTGGACAGGGGGAGTCGTGGACACCATATATTTT
CAIRWTGGVVDTIYF
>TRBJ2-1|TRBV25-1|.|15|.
TGTGCCAGCAGGGGCGCCGGCCTCTCCTACAATGAGCAGTTCTTC
CASRGAGLSYNEQFF
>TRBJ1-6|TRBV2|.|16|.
TGTGCCAGCACCGAAAGTGTGAGCTCCTATAATTCACCCCTCCACTTT
CASTESVSSYNSPLHF
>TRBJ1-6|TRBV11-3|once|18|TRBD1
TGTGCCAGCAGCTTAGGTGAGGGACAGTGCCTACGTAATTCACCCCTCCACTTT
CASSLGEGQCLRNSPLHF
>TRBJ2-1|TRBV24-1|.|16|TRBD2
TGTGCCACCGACTTTGAGACTAGCGGGGTTTACAATGAGCAGTTCTTC
CATDFETSGVYNEQFF
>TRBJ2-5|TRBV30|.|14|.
TGTGCCTGGAGTGGGGGTGGGGCCCAAGAGACCCAGTACTTC
CAWSGGGAQETQYF
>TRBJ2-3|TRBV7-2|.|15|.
TGTGCCAGCAGCCTCCAAGGACAGTCCACAGATACGCAGTATTTT
CASSLQGQSTDTQYF
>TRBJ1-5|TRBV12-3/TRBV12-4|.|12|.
TGTGCCAGCAGTTTCAGTCCTCAGCCCCAGCATTTT
CASSFSPQPQHF
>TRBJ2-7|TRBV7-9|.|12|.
TGTGCCAGCAGCCTCACGGTCGGCGAGCAGTACTTC
CASSLTVGEQYF
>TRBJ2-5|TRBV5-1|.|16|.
TGCGCCAGCAGCTTGGCCCCTTTCCAGGGGTTGGAGACCCAGTACTTC
CASSLAPFQGLETQYF
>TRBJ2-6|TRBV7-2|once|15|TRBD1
TGTGCCAGCAGCGGCCGGACAGGGTGGGCCAACGTCCTGACTTTC
CASSGRTGWANVLTF
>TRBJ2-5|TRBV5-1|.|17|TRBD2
TGCGCCAGCAGCCCCTTACCCGGACTAGCGGGAAAAGAGACCCAGTACTTC
CASSPLPGLAGKETQYF
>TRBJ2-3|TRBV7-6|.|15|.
TGTGCCAGCAGCTTAGCGCTGGCCGGGACTGTCGAGCAGTATTTT
CASSLALAGTVEQYF
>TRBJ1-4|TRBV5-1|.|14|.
TGCGCCAGCAGCTTGCCGGGAAACAATGAAAAACTGTTTTTT
CASSLPGNNEKLFF